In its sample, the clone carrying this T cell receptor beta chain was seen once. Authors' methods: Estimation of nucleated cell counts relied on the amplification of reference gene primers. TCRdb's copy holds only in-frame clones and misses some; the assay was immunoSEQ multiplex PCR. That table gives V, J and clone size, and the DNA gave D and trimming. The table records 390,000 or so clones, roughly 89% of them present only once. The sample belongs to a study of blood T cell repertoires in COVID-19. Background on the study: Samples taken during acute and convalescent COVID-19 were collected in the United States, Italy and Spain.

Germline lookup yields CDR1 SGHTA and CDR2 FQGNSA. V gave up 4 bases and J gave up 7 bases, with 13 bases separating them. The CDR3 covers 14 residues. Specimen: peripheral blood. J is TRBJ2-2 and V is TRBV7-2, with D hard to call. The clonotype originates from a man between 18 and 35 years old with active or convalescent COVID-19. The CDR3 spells CASSSGGWSGELFF. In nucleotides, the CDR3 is TGTGCCAGCAGCTCTGGTGGGTGGAGCGGGGAGCTGTTTTTT.